This is a list of T cell receptor beta chains from one sample in a study of cytomegalovirus exposure and HLA in healthy donors. The assay was immunoSEQ multiplex PCR, and TCRdb's table has in-frame clones only and misses some. The sample yields 170,000 or so clones, approximately 80% seen once. Input material: PBMCs. The receptors stem from a woman aged 50 to 60 in good health and CMV-seropositive. Both conserved end residues are part of each CDR3. D genes are given only for firm matches. Expanded clones get a size class; other rows say once, few or many, or leave the size out.

abundance | d_gene | j_gene | v_gene | CDR3aa | CDR3nt
NA | TRBD2 | TRBJ2-7 | TRBV14 | CASSRLAVYEQYF | TGTGCCAGCAGCCGTCTAGCGGTTTACGAGCAGTACTTC
few | TRBD1 | TRBJ2-7 | TRBV5-1 | CASSLRGGGEQYF | TGCGCCAGCAGCTTGCGAGGGGGCGGCGAGCAGTACTTC
NA | TRBD2 | TRBJ2-7 | TRBV14 | CASSQESGSGYEQYF | TGTGCCAGCAGCCAAGAGAGCGGGAGCGGGTACGAGCAGTACTTC
NA | NA | TRBJ2-3 | TRBV19 | CASRGEGEGTDTQYF | TGTGCCAGTAGAGGCGAGGGAGAAGGTACAGATACGCAGTATTTT
NA | NA | TRBJ2-7 | TRBV30 | CAWDRTRYEQYF | TGTGCCTGGGACAGGACCCGATACGAGCAGTACTTC
few | TRBD1 | TRBJ1-3 | TRBV5-1 | CASSVDRVDTIYF | TGCGCCAGCAGCGTAGACAGGGTGGACACCATATATTTT
NA | TRBD2 | TRBJ2-1 | TRBV5-1 | CASSPAVGSGRARGQFF | TGCGCCAGCAGCCCTGCGGTAGGTAGCGGGAGGGCTCGTGGGCAGTTCTTC
NA | TRBD2 | TRBJ2-5 | TRBV5-1 | CASSLGEGETQYF | TGCGCCAGCAGCTTGGGGGAGGGGGAGACCCAGTACTTC
NA | NA | TRBJ1-5 | TRBV6-6 | CASSSVDSQPQHF | TGTGCCAGCAGTTCAGTTGACAGTCAGCCCCAGCATTTT
NA | NA | TRBJ2-1 | TRBV6-1 | CASSEREESEQFF | TGTGCCAGCAGTGAAAGGGAGGAAAGTGAGCAGTTCTTC
NA | NA | TRBJ1-2 | TRBV9 | CASSARPGAAYYGYTF | TGTGCCAGCAGCGCCCGGCCAGGGGCCGCCTACTATGGCTACACCTTC
NA | NA | TRBJ2-7 | TRBV5-6 | CASSLYGVRVNEQYF | TGTGCCAGCAGCTTGTACGGGGTCCGGGTGAACGAGCAGTACTTC
NA | TRBD2 | TRBJ2-1 | TRBV5-1 | CASSPTSGEYNEQFF | TGCGCCAGCAGCCCGACTAGCGGAGAGTACAATGAGCAGTTCTTC
NA | TRBD2 | TRBJ2-1 | TRBV7-8 | CASSPTLTSGAYNEQFF | TGTGCCAGCAGCCCCACCTTGACTAGCGGGGCTTACAATGAGCAGTTCTTC
NA | TRBD1 | TRBJ2-5 | TRBV11-2 | CASSLGTGKQETQYF | TGTGCCAGCAGCTTAGGGACAGGGAAACAAGAGACCCAGTACTTC
once | NA | TRBJ2-1 | TRBV12-5 | CASGSPRAGVHNEQFF | TGTGCTAGTGGTTCGCCCCGGGCAGGGGTACACAATGAGCAGTTCTTC
NA | NA | TRBJ2-1 | TRBV2 | CASSEGASYYNEQFF | TGTGCCAGCAGTGAAGGTGCGAGCTATTACAATGAGCAGTTCTTC